Listed below are T cell receptor beta chains from one sample, sequenced in a study of shared clonotypes between healthy human individuals. Produced via immunoSEQ multiplex PCR; TCRdb's table is partial and in-frame only. The repertoire includes about 680,000 clones, around 92% of them detected once, and approximately 25% sits in the top ten. The sample taken for sequencing was naive CD8+ T cells sorted from blood. The receptors here all came from a man aged 30-40 years in good health. Both conserved end residues are trimmed from each CDR3.

>TRBV18
ASSPDTVSYEQY
>TRBV7-6
ASSSGQGLQY
>TRBV5-1
ASSWVGLADEQY
>TRBV29-1
SVDGAKNIQY
>TRBV10-2
ASSESPYEQY
>TRBV27
ASRVASGTYNEQF
>TRBV11-2
ASSSAEGQETQY
>TRBV11-2
ASREGAGGRVTDTQY
>TRBV28
ASSWGRALSNEKLF
>TRBV6-5
ASRTGTGPNEKLF
>TRBV27
ASSPGQVYNGGF
>TRBV7-6
ASSSTSGPSGEQF
>TRBV7-8
ASSRRRGRGWMQETQY
>TRBV4-3
ASSQVGTGGYEQY
>TRBV27
ASSLRQPLGLPNVYEQY
>TRBV21-1
ASYLRRASSYEQY
>TRBV27
ASSLSDLYEQY
>TRBV28
ASRSPGTDYYEQY
>TRBV18
ASSPPVLGESSYNEQF
>TRBV5-1
ASSLGGGELF
>TRBV27
ASSPNSYEQY
>TRBV7-9
ASQGTGGYGYT
>TRBV14
ASSQAQGKLLSRGYEQF
>TRBV4-1
ASSQDPFLGQDQPQH
>TRBV7-9
ASSLPVGGGNYGYT
>TRBV6-6
ASSGTGGWDIQY
>TRBV28
ASSLTHTEAF
>TRBV10-1
ASSTGVGASTEAF
>TRBV28
ASSFRSVVGTEAF
>TRBV6-1
ASGEQHLGTGRSVGTEAF
>TRBV4-3
ASSQLGSDWGRVPGELF
>TRBV5-6
ASSLGLYEQY
>TRBV9
ASSVEGRVDQPQH
>TRBV7-9
ASSSQGTGFHEQY
>TRBV7-9
ASSLAREKLF
>TRBV5-1
ASSSGDRSYNEQF
>TRBV5-6
ASKEDGSHEQF
>TRBV9
ASSVAGRGGYEQY
>TRBV6-6
ASRTGWSYEQF
>TRBV4-3
ASSQGTGRYEQY
>TRBV5-5
ASSPDRATGTQY
>TRBV27
ASSRPRETQY